The entry below describes one T cell receptor (beta chain). The source of the sample is a study of T cells in tuberculosis. No alpha-beta pairing information exists for these sequences. Profiled with immunoSEQ multiplex PCR; TCRdb holds only in-frame clones, not every one. The sample holds about 54,000 clones; approximately 88% are singletons and the top ten take just over 20%. The CDR3 extends over 15 amino acids. Trimming left V 4 bases short and J 7 bases short, with 16 bases between. Germline values: CDR1 SGHDN, CDR2 FVKESK. Thawed, overnight-rested PBMC were stained with GMM-loaded CD1B tetramer, viability dye and anti-CD3, then sorted. The CD1B tetramers carried C32 glucose monomycolate purified from Rhodococcus equi. CD14-expressing monocytes were removed from PBMC before cryopreservation and sorting. Each donor contributed some 96,000 sorted tetramer-negative cells.

The sequence was collected from an adult woman with latent tuberculosis. The sequenced sample consisted of CD1b-GMM tetramer-negative cells sorted from PBMCs. This chain links TRBV14 with TRBJ2-2; possibly TRBD2 for D (6 bases). The CDR3 reads CASSPVNGGSGELFF. CDR3 in DNA: TGTGCCAGCAGCCCAGTGAACGGGGGAAGCGGGGAGCTGTTTTTT. Filled out from reference TRBV14 and TRBJ2-2, the complete variable domain reads EAGVTQFPSHSVIEKGQTVTLRCDPISGHDNLYWYRRVMGKEIKFLLHFVKESKQDESGMPNNRFLAERTGGTYSTLKVQPAELEDSGVYFCASSPVNGGSGELFFGEGSRLTVL.